This TCR beta chain is from a study of vaccination effects on CD4 cells after COVID-19. Expansion of antigen-specific CD4+ T cells with viral peptide pools was carried out by the ViraFEST assay before sequencing. Around day 10 of culture, CD4+ T cells were separated out. Of the BNT162b2 and mRNA-1273 vaccines, participants received two doses of one or the other. At days 3 and 7, half of the medium was exchanged for IL-2 medium. With respect to this clone: Its antigen is not identified.

The assay was immunoSEQ multiplex PCR, and TCRdb's table has in-frame clones only and misses some. The table includes around 24,000 clones, over 75% detected once. This TCR was sampled from a human donor who received a COVID-19 vaccine. Sample: CD4+ T cells from PBMCs cultured with HCoV-NL63 spike peptides, taken after COVID-19 vaccination.

CDR3 sequence: CASTSGNNQPQHF. CDR3 DNA: TGTGCCAGCACTTCCGGGAACAATCAGCCCCAGCATTTT. The rearrangement uses TRBV6-6 and TRBJ1-5; no reliable D call. Trimming took off 7 bases at V and 3 bases at J, with 10 bases between the two ends. CDR1 is MNHNY and CDR2 is SVGAGI in the germline V gene (reference sequence). This CDR3 has 13 residues.